This T cell receptor beta chain was documented in a study of CD8 T cells in Susac syndrome. Study findings and constraints: It was acknowledged in the study that the number of individuals who were included in its TCR sequencing and HLA analysis was relatively small.

The authors carried out high-throughput sequencing of TCR beta. They applied it to CD8+ and CD4+ T cells obtained from blood. TEMRA cells were FACS-enriched, and CD8+ and CD4+ T cells were isolated negatively. For this clonotype: Antigen unknown.

Trimming left V 4 bases short and J 1 base short, with 20 bases between. This CDR3 has 19 residues. Germline V lookup: CDR1 LGHDT, CDR2 YNNKEL (reference sequence). RNA in amounts of roughly 0.5 to 1 ug was reverse transcribed with random hexamers. TCRdb itself ran the immunoSEQ multiplex PCR reads through MiXCR, one entry per CDR3 protein. The sample lists approximately 230,000 distinct CDR3 sequences; about 94% were seen once. The V gene is TRBV3-1, the J gene TRBJ2-6; tentatively, D is TRBD1 or TRBD2 (5 bases each). The sequence was collected from a human donor with multiple sclerosis. The sample consisted of CD4+ T cells from PBMCs. The CDR3 protein is CASSPRGPGRTSGANVLTF. In DNA form, the CDR3 reads TGTGCCAGCAGCCCACGAGGACCGGGACGGACATCTGGGGCCAACGTCCTGACTTTC.